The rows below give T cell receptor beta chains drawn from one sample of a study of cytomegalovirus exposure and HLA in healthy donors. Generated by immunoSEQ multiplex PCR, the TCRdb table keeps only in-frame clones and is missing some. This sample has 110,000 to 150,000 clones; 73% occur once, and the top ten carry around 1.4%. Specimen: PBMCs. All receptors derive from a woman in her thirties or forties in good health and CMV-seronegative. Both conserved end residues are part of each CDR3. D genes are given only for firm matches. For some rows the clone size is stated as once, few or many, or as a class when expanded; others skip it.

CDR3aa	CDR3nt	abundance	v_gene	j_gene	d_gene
CASGSRGLGEKLFF	TGCGCCAGCGGCTCTCGGGGATTGGGTGAAAAACTGTTTTTT	.	TRBV23-1	TRBJ1-4	.
CSVVSRDAETQYF	TGCAGCGTTGTATCCAGGGATGCCGAGACCCAGTACTTC	.	TRBV29-1	TRBJ2-5	.
CASSLLRGAVSGYTF	TGTGCCAGCAGCCTCCTCAGGGGCGCCGTCAGTGGCTACACCTTC	.	TRBV6-5	TRBJ1-2	.
CASSYPGGYGYTF	TGTGCCAGCAGTTACCCAGGGGGCTATGGCTACACCTTC	many	TRBV6-5	TRBJ1-2	TRBD1
CASSHLYRRGYTF	TGCGCCAGCAGCCATCTATACCGCCGTGGCTACACCTTC	.	TRBV4-1	TRBJ1-2	.
CASRQDRTSNNSPLHF	TGTGCCAGCAGACAGGACAGGACATCGAACAATTCACCCCTCCACTTT	.	TRBV6-6	TRBJ1-6	TRBD1
CASSYYGINTGELFF	TGTGCCAGCAGTTATTACGGGATTAACACCGGGGAGCTGTTTTTT	.	TRBV27	TRBJ2-2	.
CSSSLGTGANTGELFF	TGTTCCAGCAGCTTAGGGACAGGGGCGAACACCGGGGAGCTGTTTTTT	.	TRBV7-9	TRBJ2-2	TRBD1
CASTSTGLNEQFF	TGTGCCAGTACCTCGACAGGACTTAATGAGCAGTTCTTC	.	TRBV19	TRBJ2-1	.
CASSLTSEQFF	TGCGCCAGCAGCCTTACTAGTGAGCAGTTCTTC	.	TRBV5-1	TRBJ2-1	.
CASSLQINTEAFF	TGTGCCAGCAGCCTCCAGATAAACACTGAAGCTTTCTTT	.	TRBV7-6	TRBJ1-1	.
CASSIDVGVNTEAFF	TGTGCCAGTAGTATAGATGTAGGAGTAAACACTGAAGCTTTCTTT	.	TRBV19	TRBJ1-1	.
CATQLQGNQPQHF	TGTGCCACCCAATTACAGGGGAATCAGCCCCAGCATTTT	.	TRBV6-1	TRBJ1-5	TRBD1
CASSVDLGANTQYF	TGTGCCAGCAGCGTAGATTTGGGGGCGAATACGCAGTATTTT	.	TRBV9	TRBJ2-3	.
CASSEGRSRTNYGYTF	TGTGCCAGCAGTGAAGGTAGGAGCCGCACTAACTATGGCTACACCTTC	.	TRBV6-1	TRBJ1-2	.
CASSSDRDNRPQHF	TGTGCCAGCAGCTCCGACAGAGATAATCGGCCCCAGCATTTT	once	TRBV7-9	TRBJ1-5	.
CASKLTTGRSGGYTF	TGTGCCAGCAAACTCACGACAGGCCGTTCTGGCGGCTACACCTTC	.	TRBV2	TRBJ1-2	.
CASSPGGRMNTEAFF	TGTGCCAGCTCACCAGGGGGCAGAATGAACACTGAAGCTTTCTTT	.	TRBV18	TRBJ1-1	.
CASSPDRNYGYTF	TGTGCCAGCAGCCCGGACAGGAACTATGGCTACACCTTC	.	TRBV7-9	TRBJ1-2	TRBD1
CASSRRQTPPKLFF	TGCGCCAGCAGCCGACGACAGACTCCCCCAAAACTGTTTTTT	.	TRBV4-3	TRBJ1-4	.
CASTHGQGSQPQHF	TGTGCCAGTACCCACGGACAGGGAAGCCAGCCCCAGCATTTT	.	TRBV19	TRBJ1-5	TRBD1
CASTSGGQLEAFF	TGTGCCAGCACCTCCGGGGGACAGCTTGAAGCTTTCTTT	few	TRBV2	TRBJ1-1	TRBD1
CASSFAQGPNTEAFF	TGTGCCAGCAGCTTCGCGCAGGGGCCGAACACTGAAGCTTTCTTT	.	TRBV5-5	TRBJ1-1	.
CATSRDTTTQGDQPQHF	TGTGCCACCAGCAGAGATACTACTACACAGGGAGATCAGCCCCAGCATTTT	.	TRBV15	TRBJ1-5	.
CASSLGDSFEKLFF	TGCGCCAGCAGCTTAGGGGACAGCTTTGAAAAACTGTTTTTT	few	TRBV5-1	TRBJ1-4	TRBD1
CASSFGGDYGYTF	TGTGCCAGCAGCTTTGGGGGCGACTATGGCTACACCTTC	.	TRBV5-4	TRBJ1-2	.
CATSGRSGGATDTQYF	TGTGCCACCAGCGGGAGGAGCGGGGGGGCCACAGATACGCAGTATTTT	.	TRBV15	TRBJ2-3	TRBD2
CASSPPSQNMNTEAFF	TGTGCCAGCTCACCACCGTCACAGAACATGAACACTGAAGCTTTCTTT	.	TRBV18	TRBJ1-1	.
CASSEQSSGNTIYF	TGTGCCAGCAGCGAACAATCCTCTGGAAACACCATATATTTT	.	TRBV13	TRBJ1-3	.
CASSPRGGLNTGELFF	TGTGCCAGCAGTCCCCGGGGAGGGCTTAACACCGGGGAGCTGTTTTTT	.	TRBV7-3	TRBJ2-2	TRBD2
CASTGGRSPLHF	TGTGCCAGCACCGGGGGGAGGTCACCCCTCCACTTT	once	TRBV7-8	TRBJ1-6	.
CASSPQGSYTGELFF	TGTGCCAGCAGCCCACAGGGAAGCTACACCGGGGAGCTGTTTTTT	few	TRBV2	TRBJ2-2	.
CASSILGLAENEQFF	TGTGCCAGTAGTATACTGGGACTAGCGGAAAATGAGCAGTTCTTC	.	TRBV19	TRBJ2-1	TRBD2
CASSRGQPSTDTQYF	TGTGCTAGTTCTCGAGGGCAGCCTAGCACAGATACGCAGTATTTT	.	TRBV12-5	TRBJ2-3	.
CASTWTGTIGELFF	TGCGCCAGCACCTGGACAGGGACCATCGGGGAGCTGTTTTTT	.	TRBV5-1	TRBJ2-2	TRBD1
CSSSSPISSGGHTDTQYF	TGTTCCAGCAGCTCGCCAATCTCTAGCGGGGGGCATACAGATACGCAGTATTTT	.	TRBV7-9	TRBJ2-3	TRBD2